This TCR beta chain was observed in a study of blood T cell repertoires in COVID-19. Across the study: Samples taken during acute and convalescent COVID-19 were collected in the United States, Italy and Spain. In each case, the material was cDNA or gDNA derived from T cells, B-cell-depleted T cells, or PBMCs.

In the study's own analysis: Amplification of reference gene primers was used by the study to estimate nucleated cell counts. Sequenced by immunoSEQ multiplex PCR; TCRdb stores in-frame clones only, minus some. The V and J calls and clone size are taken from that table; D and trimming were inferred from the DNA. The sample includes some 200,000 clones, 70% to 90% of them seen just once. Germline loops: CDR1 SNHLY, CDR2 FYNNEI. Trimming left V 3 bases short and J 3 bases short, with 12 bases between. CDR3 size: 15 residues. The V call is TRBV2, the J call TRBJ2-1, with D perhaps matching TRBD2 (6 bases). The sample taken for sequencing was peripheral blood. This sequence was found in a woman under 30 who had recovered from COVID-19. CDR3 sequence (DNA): TGTGCCAGCAGTGAGGGGGAGGTCTTCTACAATGAGCAGTTCTTC. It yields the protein CASSEGEVFYNEQFF.